This TCR beta chain was captured by sequencing in a study of metastatic and nonmetastatic thyroid tumors (dated by TCRdb to 2018 to 2020). Concerning the study at large: Repertoires from peripheral blood and from tumor or nodule tissue samples of malignant and benign thyroid patients were compared. What the authors observed across the whole study: TCR beta diversity was reported as significantly higher in malignant tumors than in benign nodules, in both blood and tumor samples.

Sequences SNHLY (CDR1) and FYNNEI (CDR2) are obtained from the germline V gene. The CDR3 numbers 15 residues from cysteine through phenylalanine. Of all the DNA, just the CDR3 is kept, 45 bases in frame from base 1. The junction carries 7 bases between V and J, which are trimmed by 4 bases and 0 bases respectively. This clone was picked up many times. This clone's antigen is unknown. Per-base qualities were not stored, and no clone one base away is much larger. The library was obtained by PCR. The listed sequencing device is Illumina HiSeq 4000. The TCR beta-chain CDR3 region of each patient was profiled by high-throughput sequencing. Regarding the original processing steps: CDR3 differences across clinicopathological groups were used to build a classifier for discriminating distant-metastatic papillary thyroid cancer patients. To measure repertoire diversity the researchers used the Shannon index, while the Morisita-Horn index served to gauge how similar the tumor and blood repertoires were. TCRdb trimmed public reads at Q25 via fastp, called clones via MiXCR and kept in-frame beta chains. The V and J calls and clone size come from TCRdb's table, not from the authors' own analysis. In all, the sample holds roughly 38,000 clones, and about 12% of those were seen once. Together, the top ten hold 7% to 9.5% of the sample.

None of the patients had been given any treatment before thyroid surgery. Using T-cell receptor beta sequencing, the study looked back at clinical samples from patients collected from about 2011 to 2019. The chain uses TRBV2 and TRBJ2-6, with no confident D gene call. The sequence derives from a male donor with papillary thyroid cancer or a benign thyroid nodule (not recorded which). Some clones in this sample may be carry-over from other donors' samples. The sequenced material came from blood. The CDR3 protein sequence reads: CASSVQISGANVLTF. The nucleotide sequence is TGTGCCAGCAGTGTGCAGATCTCTGGGGCCAACGTCCTGACTTTC.